This T cell receptor beta chain derives from a study of cytomegalovirus exposure and HLA in healthy donors. A multiplex PCR was run with 60 Vbeta primers and 13 Jbeta primers. Only in-frame clones appear in the TCRdb table, and some are missing; sequencing was by immunoSEQ multiplex PCR. Here the sample spans 180,000 or so clones, around 80% being singletons. This TCR came from a woman in her twenties or thirties in good health and CMV-seronegative. Input material: PBMCs.

The DNA of the CDR3 is TGTGCCAGCAGTGTGGACCAGGGTCGGCAGCCCCAGCATTTT. Protein product: CASSVDQGRQPQHF. This chain joins TRBV2 and TRBJ1-5, with TRBD1 as a possible D gene (5 bases). Trimming took 4 bases from V and 7 from J, leaving 14 bases between them. Germline CDR1 reads SNHLY; CDR2 reads FYNNEI. The CDR3 extends over 14 amino acids.